These 21 T cell receptor beta chains were all obtained from the same sample, sequenced in a study of T cell repertoires in cytomegalovirus infection. TCRdb called the reads again in MiXCR, with one record for every CDR3 protein. In the table there are 650,000 to 900,000 distinct CDR3 sequences, around 29% of which are singletons. These receptors have no identified antigens. This material consisted of cultured CD8+ T cells from PBMCs, taken from culture after CMV antigen stimulation. These receptors came from a human donor in good health (CMV status not recorded). Some clones in this sample may be carry-over from other donors' samples.

This clonotype was counted between two and nine times. The rearrangement uses TRBV5-1 and TRBJ2-5; a weak D match, TRBD2 (7 bases). The germline V gene encodes CDR1 SGHRS and CDR2 YFSETQ. V was trimmed by 3 bases and J by 5 bases, leaving 17 bases between them. This CDR3 is built from 15 residues. Written as DNA, the CDR3 is TGCGCCAGCAGCTCCTGGGGGGGCGCTGGGGAGACCCAGTACTTC. Its protein is CASSSWGGAGETQYF. Complete variable domain (other parts from reference TRBV5-1 and TRBJ2-5): KAGVTQTPRYLIKTRGQQVTLSCSPISGHRSVSWYQQTPGQGLQFLFEYFSETQRNKGNFPGRFSGRQFSNSRSEMNVSTLELGDSALYLCASSSWGGAGETQYFGPGTRLLVL.

This clonotype appeared a few times. The J gene is TRBJ2-1, the V gene TRBV6-5, with D tentatively TRBD1 (5 bases). This CDR3 comprises 16 residues. The germline V gene has CDR1 MNHEY and CDR2 SVGAGI. The V end lost 0 bases, the J end lost 0 bases, and 9 bases lay between the germline ends. The CDR3 loop reads CASSYSRTFSYNEQFF. The CDR3, as DNA: TGTGCCAGCAGTTACTCGAGGACATTCTCCTACAATGAGCAGTTCTTC.

V gene TRBV6-4 combines with J gene TRBJ1-6; 8 bases are shared with TRBD1. Losses at the gene ends were 4 bases for V and 7 bases for J; bases not matched to a gene: 9. CDR3 length equals 16 residues. Germline lookup yields CDR1 MRHNA and CDR2 SNTAGT. This CDR3 is CASSAIAGGPNSPLHF. Here the CDR3 DNA reads TGTGCCAGCAGTGCTATCGCAGGGGGCCCGAATTCACCCCTCCACTTT.

V gene TRBV10-3 combines with J gene TRBJ2-2; D unresolved. The CDR3 runs 14 residues. Trimming stripped 8 bases from V and 0 bases from J, with 10 bases between. Germline V gene sequence: CDR1 ENHRY, CDR2 SYGVKD. CDR3 coding DNA: TGTGCCATCTCAACGCAGTCGAACACCGGGGAGCTGTTTTTT. Translating it yields CAISTQSNTGELFF.

This chain links TRBV4-1 with TRBJ2-5; 9 bases line up with TRBD2. The CDR3 runs 15 residues. J was trimmed by 4 bases and V by 1 base; bases with no gene match: 4. Germline V CDR1 and CDR2: MGHRA, YSYEKL. The chain's CDR3 is CASSQVGAGGETQYF. The DNA for the CDR3 is TGCGCCAGCAGCCAAGTAGGAGCGGGGGGAGAGACCCAGTACTTC.

The rearrangement links TRBV6-5 to TRBJ1-6; D remains unclear. V was shortened by 4 bases and J by 10 bases, with 17 bases between the two germline ends. This CDR3 spans 15 amino acids. Germline V gene data show CDR1 as MNHEY and CDR2 as SVGAGI. The CDR3 nucleotides are TGTGCCAGCAGTTCCCATCGGGAGCCGGGATCACCCCTCCACTTT. Translated, it gives CASSSHREPGSPLHF.

In this sample, this clonotype turned up a few times. This chain uses TRBV7-9 with TRBJ2-2; 8 bases agree with TRBD1. The trim removed 4 bases at V and 0 bases at J, leaving 4 bases unmatched. Germline assignment: CDR1 SEHNR and CDR2 FQNEAQ (reference sequence). This CDR3 is built from 16 residues. The CDR3 reads CASSSRDRTNTGELFF. For the CDR3, the DNA is TGTGCCAGCAGCTCAAGGGACAGGACGAACACCGGGGAGCTGTTTTTT.

This clonotype was found many times. This chain links TRBV7-8 with TRBJ2-5; TRBD2 matches 8 bases. Germline CDR1 is SGHVS and CDR2 is FQNEAQ. J gave up 0 bases and V 5 bases, and 8 bases lay outside the gene matches. This CDR3 has 16 amino acids. The CDR3 sequence is CASSARGGRDQETQYF. The DNA for the CDR3 is TGTGCCAGCAGCGCACGGGGGGGCCGGGACCAAGAGACCCAGTACTTC.

CDR3 nucleotides: TGTGCCAGCCACCCCAGCGGGGGATACAATGAGCAGTTCTTC. Translating it yields CASHPSGGYNEQFF. The rearrangement uses TRBV27 and TRBJ2-1; 8 bases are a match to TRBD2. Trimming removed 8 bases from V and 4 bases from J; junction bases left unmatched: 7. Looked up from germline, CDR1 is MNHEY and CDR2 is SMNVEV (reference sequence). CDR3 size: 14 residues.

The chain recombines TRBV2 with TRBJ2-1; perhaps TRBD1 as D (6 bases). The CDR3 consists of 19 residues. The V gene's germline CDR1 is SNHLY and CDR2 FYNNEI. V was trimmed by 5 bases and J by 0 bases, leaving 23 bases between them. CDR3 coding DNA: TGTGCCAGCAGTCCTATTACCGGGACACTGCCGAGCTCCTACAATGAGCAGTTCTTC. It translates to CASSPITGTLPSSYNEQFF.

The V and J genes are TRBV7-9 and TRBJ1-1; D call uncertain. V was pared by 10 bases and J by 4 bases, with 16 bases between. Germline V gene data show CDR1 as SEHNR and CDR2 as FQNEAQ (reference sequence). This CDR3 has 13 residues. The CDR3 loop is CAIEGALSTEAFF. The DNA for the CDR3 is TGTGCCATAGAGGGCGCCCTTAGCACTGAAGCTTTCTTT.

The chain combines TRBV7-8 with TRBJ1-5; TRBD1 aligns across 7 bases. V lost 5 bases and J lost 5; bases outside the gene matches: 27. The germline V gene encodes CDR1 SGHVS and CDR2 FQNEAQ. The CDR3 spans 21 residues. CDR3 nucleotide sequence: TGTGCCAGCAGCCACCTAGGGGTTACGTACAGGGGTGGGTGGGGAGATCAGCCCCAGCATTTT. This translates into CASSHLGVTYRGGWGDQPQHF.

The chain carries TRBV6-8 and TRBJ2-5; D is unclear. With 0 bases removed from V and 2 bases from J, the gap between germline ends came to 10 bases. CDR1 MNHGY and CDR2 SAAAGT come from the germline V gene. The CDR3 runs to 15 residues. For the CDR3, the DNA is TGTGCCAGCAGTTACTCGATTAAGCATCAAGAGACCCAGTACTTC. This sequence encodes CASSYSIKHQETQYF.

This clonotype has a handful of counts. The rearrangement joins TRBV5-1 to TRBJ1-1; 9 nucleotides align to TRBD1. This CDR3 contains 14 residues. Germline V gene data show CDR1 as SGHRS and CDR2 as YFSETQ. V gave up 5 bases and J gave up 3 bases; unmatched junction bases: 5. CDR3 sequence: CASRQGASDTEAFF. The CDR3 nucleotides are TGCGCCAGCAGACAGGGGGCTTCGGACACTGAAGCTTTCTTT.

This CDR3 is CASSPTSGGRPELFF. As DNA, the CDR3 is TGTGCCAGCAGTCCGACTAGCGGGGGGCGGCCGGAGCTGTTTTTT. The J gene is TRBJ2-2, the V gene TRBV6-6, with 13 bases identical to TRBD2. Looked up from germline, CDR1 is MNHNY and CDR2 is SVGAGI (reference sequence). V shed 5 bases and J 10 bases; nucleotides not matched to a gene: 7. The CDR3 is 15 amino acids.

The V call is TRBV18, the J call TRBJ2-7, with a weak D call TRBD1 (5 bases). V was shortened by 3 bases and J by 0 bases, with 15 bases between the two germline ends. The CDR3 extends over 16 amino acids. Germline values: CDR1 KGHSH, CDR2 LQKENI. The CDR3 DNA reads TGTGCCAGCTCACCCCCCCAGGGAACCAACTCCTACGAGCAGTACTTC. Translating it yields CASSPPQGTNSYEQYF.

This chain uses TRBV12-3 or TRBV12-4 with TRBJ2-3; either TRBD1 or TRBD2 may fit D (5 bases each). There are 15 residues in the CDR3. Trimming left V 3 bases short and J 1 base short, with 11 bases between. The CDR3 region is CASSFGWDRTDTQYF. The CDR3 DNA sequence: TGTGCCAGCAGTTTCGGTTGGGACCGCACAGATACGCAGTATTTT.

The chain is built from TRBV24-1 and TRBJ1-1, with 9 bases identical to TRBD1. Germline CDR1 reads KGHDR; CDR2 reads SFDVKD. This CDR3 comprises 15 residues. Unmatched junction bases numbered 11, after V lost 6 bases and J lost 7 bases. CDR3 DNA sequence: TGTGCCACCAGTTCCTCGGGGGGACAGGGCCTTGAAGCTTTCTTT. Translation: CATSSSGGQGLEAFF.

Concerning this clonotype: It may be a read error: a sequence one base away is much more abundant. The rearrangement joins TRBV7-6 to TRBJ2-6, with a weak D call TRBD1 (6 bases). Per the germline V gene, CDR1 is SGHVS and CDR2 is FNYEAQ. This CDR3 is 14 amino acids long. The CDR3 loop reads CASSLGAGANVLNF. As DNA, the CDR3 is TGTGCCAGCAGCTTGGGGGCTGGGGCCAACGTCCTGAATTTC.

V usage is TRBV20-1 and J usage is TRBJ2-1; 9 nucleotides match TRBD1. The CDR3 is 15 residues long. The V and J ends lost 1 base and 8 bases, in that order; junction bases with no gene match: 9. Looked up from germline, CDR1 is DFQATT and CDR2 is SNEGSKA (reference sequence). CDR3 nucleotide sequence: TGCAGTGCTAGAGGACAGGGGGGCCCCTTCGATGAGCAGTTCTTC. Its protein is CSARGQGGPFDEQFF.

This clonotype was seen more than once but under ten times. The V gene is TRBV6-7, the J gene TRBJ2-3; D remains ambiguous. TRBV6-7 is an open reading frame whose function is uncertain. V shed 11 bases and J shed 4 bases, with 10 bases lying between them. The CDR3 runs to 11 residues. This CDR3 reads CAGEEPDTQYF. The DNA for the CDR3 is TGTGCCGGCGAGGAACCAGATACGCAGTATTTT.